The present entry profiles one T cell receptor beta chain with its context. CDR1 and CDR2 (germline): LGHDT, YNNKEL (reference sequence). V shed 3 bases and J 8 bases; nucleotides not matched to a gene: 10. The CDR3 has 15 residues. The data are from a study of blood T cells in healthy people across ages. Study details: Per two T cells, about one barcoded beta molecule was captured through template switching.

It was with a sample-barcoded 5' primer and a J-beta primer mix that a second PCR of roughly 7 to 12 cycles was run. Each CDR3 protein gets one entry after TCRdb re-called the 5' RACE reads with MiXCR. The data contain 850,000 to 1,000,000 distinct CDR3 sequences, roughly 43% of them seen just once; the ten biggest clones take up roughly 13%. The people who gave samples were healthy Caucasians from Russia, aged roughly 6 to 100. Each individual donor underwent a draw of ten milliliters of peripheral blood. The chain has TRBV3-1 and TRBJ2-3; 8 bases line up with TRBD2. The clonotype was recovered from a man younger than 45 in good health. The sequenced sample was blood. The CDR3 reads CASSQGRGGLSTQYF. CDR3 bases: TGTGCCAGCAGCCAGGGTCGGGGGGGCCTTTCTACGCAGTATTTT.